The rows below give T cell receptor beta chains drawn from one sample of a study of somatic mutations in cytotoxic T cells in rheumatoid arthritis. TCRdb's table, derived via immunoSEQ multiplex PCR, lists solely in-frame clones and lacks some. The data show 15,000 to 20,000 clones, roughly four fifths seen once. Source material: CD8+ T cells sorted from blood. The receptors come from a woman aged 50 to 60 in good health. Each CDR3 is given with its conserved first and last residue. Fields, in order: J gene, V gene, clone size, D gene, CDR3 DNA, CDR3 protein. The D gene is left open where the match is weak. Rows give clone size only sometimes, using once, few, many, or a class for an expanded clone.

TRBJ2-1,TRBV5-6,-,TRBD2,TGTGCCAGCAGCTTGGGGCTAGCGGGAGAGGGCCCCTACAATGAGCAGTTCTTC,CASSLGLAGEGPYNEQFF
TRBJ2-5,TRBV6-5,-,TRBD2,TGTGCCAGCAGTTACTCGGGCGAGTCGGGAGGAGAGACCCAGTACTTC,CASSYSGESGGETQYF
TRBJ2-7,TRBV27,few,TRBD2,TGTGCCAGCAGCCCGGGGGGGCCCTACGAGCAGTACTTC,CASSPGGPYEQYF
TRBJ2-5,TRBV11-2,-,-,TGTGCCAGCACCCCTTGGGCGGGGGAGACCCAGTACTTC,CASTPWAGETQYF
TRBJ2-7,TRBV4-1,-,TRBD1,TGCGCCAGCAGCCAAGGGCGGCCAGGGGGCAAGTCCTACGAGCAGTACTTC,CASSQGRPGGKSYEQYF
TRBJ2-3,TRBV2,-,TRBD2,TGTGCCAGCAGTCGAGCGGGGGGCTCCCTGGATACGCAGTATTTT,CASSRAGGSLDTQYF
TRBJ1-1,TRBV5-1,-,-,TGCGCCAGCAGCTTGACTGGACCCGGGAACACTGAAGCTTTCTTT,CASSLTGPGNTEAFF
TRBJ2-2,TRBV13,medium-sized,TRBD1,TGTGCCAGCAGCGAGACAGGGAGCACCGGGGAGCTGTTTTTT,CASSETGSTGELFF
TRBJ1-5,TRBV4-1,-,TRBD1,TGCGCCAGCAGCCAAGGCGGACAGGGGAATCAGCCCCAGCATTTT,CASSQGGQGNQPQHF
TRBJ2-7,TRBV7-9,-,-,TGTGCCAGCAGTCCTCTCGGCGACGAGCAGTACTTC,CASSPLGDEQYF
TRBJ2-7,TRBV27,few,-,TGTGCCAGCAGTGGCGGGGCTGGAGAGCAGTACTTC,CASSGGAGEQYF
TRBJ1-2,TRBV19,-,-,TGTGCCAGTAGTATAGATTTGTGGGACGGTCTTTCCCATGGCTACACCTTC,CASSIDLWDGLSHGYTF
TRBJ2-7,TRBV5-4,-,-,TGTGCCAGCAGAGGACCCGGGACTCTATATTACGAGCAGTACTTC,CASRGPGTLYYEQYF
TRBJ2-3,TRBV13,-,-,TGTGCCAGCAGCTTAGGCCTGAGGGGGATCACAGATACGCAGTATTTT,CASSLGLRGITDTQYF
TRBJ1-1,TRBV7-8,-,-,TGTGCCAGCAGGCCACAGGGTCACAACACTGAAGCTTTCTTT,CASRPQGHNTEAFF
TRBJ1-6,TRBV10-3,few,-,TGTGCCATCACCCATGAACCCCTGGATTCACCCCTCCACTTT,CAITHEPLDSPLHF
TRBJ2-7,TRBV29-1,-,TRBD1,TGCAGCGTTGGGGACAGTTCCTACGAGCAGTACTTC,CSVGDSSYEQYF
TRBJ2-2,TRBV5-5,-,-,TGTGCCAGCAGCTTGGTACAGGAGAGCCTTTCCGGGGAGCTGTTTTTT,CASSLVQESLSGELFF
TRBJ2-3,TRBV7-8,-,-,TGTGCCAGCAGCTTAGTGGGGTCAGATACGCAGTATTTT,CASSLVGSDTQYF
TRBJ1-2,TRBV19,-,-,TGTGCCAGTAGTATACCTGGACAGACAAAGTATGGCTACACCTTC,CASSIPGQTKYGYTF
TRBJ2-5,TRBV5-5,-,TRBD1,TGTGCCAGCAGCGGGGAGACAGGGAAAGAGACCCAGTACTTC,CASSGETGKETQYF
TRBJ2-7,TRBV27,-,-,TGTGCCAGCAGGCACCCGGCAGGCTCCTACGAGCAGTACTTC,CASRHPAGSYEQYF
TRBJ2-1,TRBV7-6,-,-,TGTGCCAGCAGCTTGAAACGGGGGCCCGCCTACAATGAGCAGTTCTTC,CASSLKRGPAYNEQFF
TRBJ2-7,TRBV10-2,-,-,TGCGCCAGCAGTGAGTTGGAGGGGCTCATCTACGAGCAGTACTTC,CASSELEGLIYEQYF
TRBJ2-2,TRBV5-1,-,TRBD1,TGCGCCAGCAGCGAAGGGGGCAACACCGGGGAGCTGTTTTTT,CASSEGGNTGELFF
TRBJ2-5,TRBV28,once,-,TGTGCCAGCAGTTTACCGGACACCCCAGGGGAGACCCAGTACTTC,CASSLPDTPGETQYF
TRBJ2-7,TRBV27,-,-,TGTGCCAGCAGTTTAGGAGGCTCCTACGAGCAGTACTTC,CASSLGGSYEQYF
TRBJ1-2,TRBV7-8,-,TRBD1,TGTGCCAGCAGCTTAGTAGGGAGTGGGACAGGGGATGGCTACACCTTC,CASSLVGSGTGDGYTF
TRBJ2-5,TRBV6-5,-,TRBD2,TGTGCCAGCAGTGTGAGCGGGGGGACCCAAGAGACCCAGTACTTC,CASSVSGGTQETQYF
TRBJ2-7,TRBV27,-,-,TGTGCCAGCAGGGGCGGGGCCTACGAGCAGTACTTC,CASRGGAYEQYF
TRBJ2-4,TRBV7-9,-,-,TGTGCCAGCAGCTTCCCGGAGGGGAACATTCAGTACTTC,CASSFPEGNIQYF
TRBJ2-7,TRBV7-6,-,-,TGTGCAGAAAGGGGCAGGGGAAATACCTACGAGCAGTACTTC,CAERGRGNTYEQYF
TRBJ1-4,TRBV28,once,-,TGTGCCCTGGGGGCTTCTGCAACTAATGAAAAACTGTTTTTT,CALGASATNEKLFF
TRBJ2-5,TRBV9,-,-,TGTGCCAGCAGCGTAGACGCAGGGGAAGAGACCCAGTACTTC,CASSVDAGEETQYF
TRBJ2-7,TRBV5-4,-,-,TGTGCCAGCAGCTTGGAGGCCGAGGGGGACTACGAGCAGTACTTC,CASSLEAEGDYEQYF
TRBJ1-5,TRBV5-6,-,-,TGTGCCAGCAGCTCTGCGGGGTATAGCAATCAGCCCCAGCATTTT,CASSSAGYSNQPQHF
TRBJ2-5,TRBV7-6,few,-,TGTGCCAGCAGCCCTGGTGAGACCCAGTACTTC,CASSPGETQYF
TRBJ1-2,TRBV7-9,-,-,TGTGCCAGCACCTCGAGGGCGGGGGATGGCTACACCTTC,CASTSRAGDGYTF
TRBJ1-1,TRBV11-1,-,-,TGTGCCAGCAGGACGGGCACTGAAGCTTTCTTT,CASRTGTEAFF
TRBJ2-3,TRBV7-6,-,TRBD2,TGTGCCAGCAGCCACCCCCTGACGGGACTACAGACAGATACGCAGTATTTT,CASSHPLTGLQTDTQYF
TRBJ2-1,TRBV7-9,once,-,TGTGCCAGCAGCCCCCCTGCGGCTTCTGCCTACAATGAGCAGTTCTTC,CASSPPAASAYNEQFF
TRBJ2-5,TRBV5-6,-,-,TGTGCCAGCAGCGAACGAATGACCTCAGAGACCCAGTACTTC,CASSERMTSETQYF